What follows are 4 T cell receptor beta chains derived from one specimen sequenced in a study of cytomegalovirus exposure and HLA in healthy donors. Primers for the PCR totalled 60 Vbeta and 13 Jbeta. Some clones are missing from TCRdb's copy, which holds only in-frame ones; the method was immunoSEQ multiplex PCR. Of approximately 100,000 clones in the sample, 70% to 80% were seen once. The sample comprised PBMCs. These receptors all come from a female donor in good health and CMV-seronegative.

V gene TRBV5-1 combines with J gene TRBJ2-7; unclear D gene. The CDR3 consists of 14 residues. The germline V and J ends were trimmed by 4 bases and 1 base, with 12 bases remaining between them. CDR1 is SGHRS, CDR2 YFSETQ, per germline. The CDR3 sequence is CASSTVPVSYEQYF. In DNA, the CDR3 is TGCGCCAGCAGCACGGTTCCTGTTTCCTACGAGCAGTACTTC.

This chain uses TRBV27 with TRBJ2-6, with 7 nucleotides matching TRBD2. CDR1 and CDR2 from the germline V gene are MNHEY and SMNVEV (reference sequence). The CDR3 is made up of 17 amino acids. V was clipped by 6 bases and J by 0 bases; unmatched bases: 8. Here the CDR3 DNA reads TGTGCCAGCAGGGGGCGGGAGACGATCTCTGGGGCCAACGTCCTGACTTTC. Its translation is CASRGRETISGANVLTF.

The chain carries TRBV10-3 and TRBJ2-1, with 8 bases fitting TRBD1. Germline loops: CDR1 ENHRY, CDR2 SYGVKD. Trimming at V came to 4 bases and at J to 4 bases, leaving 6 bases not matched to a gene. The length of the CDR3 is 15 residues. The DNA of the CDR3 is TGTGCCATCAGTGCTAGCCAGGGGGCTTACAATGAGCAGTTCTTC. Translating it yields CAISASQGAYNEQFF.

The chain's CDR3 is CASSRGGEQYF. The CDR3 DNA is TGTGCCAGCAGCCGAGGCGGGGAGCAGTACTTC. The chain carries TRBV11-2 and TRBJ2-7; the D gene is possibly TRBD2 (5 bases). Trimming left V 5 bases short and J 7 bases short, with 9 bases between. Germline V gene sequence: CDR1 SGHAT, CDR2 FQNNGV. The CDR3 length is 11 residues.